These 32 T cell receptor beta chains share one sample of origin, sequenced in a study of immune evolution from preneoplasia to lung adenocarcinoma. TCRdb keeps only in-frame clones here, not all; method: immunoSEQ multiplex PCR. The repertoire has some 15,000 clones, approximately 80% of them found once; the top ten carry 4% to 5%. The sample comprised FFPE minimally invasive lung adenocarcinoma tissue. The origin of the receptors is a person between 70 and 80 years old with lung adenocarcinoma.

CDR3 sequence (DNA): TGTGCCAGCAGCTTCCGGACAGCAACAAATGGAGCTTTCTTT. This translates into CASSFRTATNGAFF. The chain links TRBV11-3 to TRBJ1-1, with TRBD1 as a possible D gene (6 bases). Germline lookup yields CDR1 SGHNT and CDR2 YENEEA. V was cut by 3 bases and J by 10 bases, with 18 bases left in between. The CDR3 is 14 amino acids.

This clone counts as large. V is TRBV28 and J is TRBJ1-2; D gene uncertain. Germline values: CDR1 MDHEN, CDR2 SYDVKM. The CDR3 sequence is 13 residues long. V lost 2 bases, J lost 7 bases, and 11 bases lay in between. The CDR3 DNA reads TGTGCCAGCAGTTTACAGGCAGCTGGTGGCTACACCTTC. Translation gives CASSLQAAGGYTF.

V gene TRBV5-1 combines with J gene TRBJ2-1; TRBD2 matches at 11 bases. V lost 0 bases, J lost 6 bases, and 8 bases stayed unmatched. The CDR3 consists of 17 residues. The germline V gene has CDR1 SGHRS and CDR2 YFSETQ. CDR3 nucleotide sequence: TGCGCCAGCAGCTTGGAAGGTAGCGGGGGGGCCGGCAATGAGCAGTTCTTC. Amino acids: CASSLEGSGGAGNEQFF. Looking up the rest from reference TRBV5-1 and TRBJ2-1 gives the full variable domain: KAGVTQTPRYLIKTRGQQVTLSCSPISGHRSVSWYQQTPGQGLQFLFEYFSETQRNKGNFPGRFSGRQFSNSRSEMNVSTLELGDSALYLCASSLEGSGGAGNEQFFGPGTRLTVL.

CDR3 coding DNA: TGTGCCAGCAGCGTAGACGGGGGGACCTACAATGAGCAGTTCTTC. It translates to CASSVDGGTYNEQFF. The chain is built from TRBV9 and TRBJ2-1, with TRBD2 matching over 7 bases. There are 15 residues in the CDR3. CDR1 and CDR2 (germline): SGDLS, YYNGEE. V lost 0 bases and J lost 2; bases outside the gene matches: 2. Supplemented by reference TRBV9 and TRBJ2-1, the full variable domain reads DSGVTQTPKHLITATGQRVTLRCSPRSGDLSVYWYQQSLDQGLQFLIQYYNGEERAKGNILERFSAQQFPDLHSELNLSSLELGDSALYFCASSVDGGTYNEQFFGPGTRLTVL.

The V gene is TRBV28, the J gene TRBJ1-1, with 7 bases lining up with TRBD1. Unmatched junction bases numbered 4, after V lost 5 bases and J lost 10 bases. Germline lookup yields CDR1 MDHEN and CDR2 SYDVKM. The CDR3 sequence is 11 residues long. CDR3 nucleotide sequence: TGTGCCAGCAGTCTACAGGGGTTAGCTTTCTTT. Residues: CASSLQGLAFF.

CDR3 sequence (DNA): TGTGCCAGCAGGGGGAACTTGAACACTGAAGCTTTCTTT. Its translation is CASRGNLNTEAFF. The gene calls are TRBV28 and TRBJ1-1; D not resolved. There are 13 residues in the CDR3. V shed 6 bases and J shed 0 bases, with 8 bases lying between them. From germline, CDR1 is MDHEN and CDR2 SYDVKM.

The J gene is TRBJ1-3, the V gene TRBV7-9, with no clear D. Germline CDR1 and CDR2: SEHNR and FQNEAQ (reference sequence). This CDR3 spans 15 amino acids. The V end lost 2 bases, the J end lost 0 bases, and 8 bases lay between the germline ends. The CDR3 nucleotides read TGTGCCAGCAGCTTACGGTTGAACTCTGGAAACACCATATATTTT. Protein: CASSLRLNSGNTIYF.

Here the CDR3 reads CASSSLFQGALSYNEQFF. In DNA form, the CDR3 reads TGTGCCAGCAGTTCCTTATTCCAGGGGGCCCTCTCCTACAATGAGCAGTTCTTC. The chain couples TRBV28 to TRBJ2-1; TRBD1 agrees at 8 bases. Trimming at V came to 4 bases and at J to 0 bases, leaving 11 bases not matched to a gene. Germline V gene sequence: CDR1 MDHEN, CDR2 SYDVKM. The CDR3 is 18 residues long.

The rearrangement uses TRBV28 and TRBJ2-7; 8 positions agree with TRBD2. The CDR3 is made up of 13 amino acids. CDR1 and CDR2 from the germline V gene are MDHEN and SYDVKM. The J segment lost 5 bases and the V segment lost 6 bases, leaving 6 bases of the junction unmatched. In DNA form, the CDR3 reads TGTGCCAGCAGCCGCTCGGGGGGGAACGAGCAGTACTTC. It yields the protein CASSRSGGNEQYF.

The chain joins TRBV9 to TRBJ2-7, with 11 bases lining up with TRBD2. The CDR3 totals 18 residues. V lost 3 bases, J lost 2 bases, and 13 bases stayed unmatched. Germline V gene data show CDR1 as SGDLS and CDR2 as YYNGEE. DNA for the CDR3: TGTGCCAGCAGCGCTTTACCCGGACTAGCGGGCCAGGCCTACGAGCAGTACTTC. It yields the protein CASSALPGLAGQAYEQYF.

This clone came up once. The genes are TRBV2 and TRBJ2-1, with D tentatively TRBD1 or TRBD2 (6 bases each). CDR3 length: 17 residues. The germline V and J ends were trimmed by 6 bases and 0 bases, with 18 bases remaining between them. Germline CDR1 reads SNHLY; CDR2 reads FYNNEI. The CDR3, as DNA: TGTGCCAGCAGAGGGGGATGGGACTCCGACTCCTACAATGAGCAGTTCTTC. Its translation is CASRGGWDSDSYNEQFF.

This rearrangement joins TRBV4-2 to TRBJ1-1, with D possibly being TRBD1 (6 bases). Per the germline V gene, CDR1 is LGHNA and CDR2 is YNFKEQ. Trimming removed 0 bases at V and 4 bases at J, with 12 bases between. The CDR3 is 15 amino acids. CDR3 residues: CASSQDRGVGTEAFF. The CDR3 DNA is TGTGCCAGCAGCCAAGACAGGGGAGTGGGCACTGAAGCTTTCTTT.

V usage is TRBV7-9 and J usage is TRBJ2-1; no clear D. The CDR3 runs 12 residues. In germline, CDR1 is SEHNR, CDR2 FQNEAQ (reference sequence). V lost 7 bases, J lost 5 bases, and 9 bases lay in between. DNA for the CDR3: TGTGCCAGCACCTGGGGTAACAATGAGCAGTTCTTC. Translated: CASTWGNNEQFF.

This clone was counted only a few times. The chain joins TRBV27 to TRBJ2-1; D is ambiguous. Germline V lookup: CDR1 MNHEY, CDR2 SMNVEV (reference sequence). The CDR3 spans 11 residues. The V end was cut by 7 bases, the J end by 4 bases, with 5 bases between. CDR3 DNA: TGTGCCAGCAATAAGTACAATGAGCAGTTCTTC. Translated: CASNKYNEQFF.

J is TRBJ2-2 and V is TRBV28; D ambiguous. Germline V gene sequence: CDR1 MDHEN, CDR2 SYDVKM. There are 16 residues in the CDR3. Trimming took 2 bases from V and 5 from J, leaving 15 bases between them. CDR3 DNA sequence: TGTGCCAGCAGTTTACTCTCGGGTCGGCAAACCGGGGAGCTGTTTTTT. Its translation: CASSLLSGRQTGELFF.

The chain employs TRBV4-1 and TRBJ1-2; no clear D gene. This CDR3 spans 13 amino acids. Trimming shortened V by 1 base and J by 8 bases, and 11 bases separated the two germline ends. Germline CDR1 reads MGHRA; CDR2 reads YSYEKL. DNA for the CDR3: TGCGCCAGCAGCCAAGTCGGGTTGGGGGGCTACACCTTC. This codes for CASSQVGLGGYTF.

This clone occurred once. This chain joins TRBV20-1 and TRBJ1-5; D uncertain. The CDR3 is 11 residues long. V lost 6 bases and J 5 bases, leaving 8 bases between the germline ends. Germline values: CDR1 DFQATT, CDR2 SNEGSKA (reference sequence). The CDR3 is CSAGTYQPQHF. CDR3 sequence (DNA): TGCAGTGCGGGCACCTATCAGCCCCAGCATTTT.

The gene calls are TRBV14 and TRBJ2-1; no reliable D call. This CDR3 spans 13 amino acids. The V end was cut by 3 bases, the J end by 9 bases, with 12 bases between. Germline V gene sequence: CDR1 SGHDN, CDR2 FVKESK. The CDR3 protein is CASSQVPSGEQFF. In DNA, the CDR3 is TGTGCCAGCAGCCAGGTCCCTTCGGGTGAGCAGTTCTTC.

The chain recombines TRBV9 with TRBJ2-5; D possibly matches TRBD1 or TRBD2 (5 bases each). Germline V gene data show CDR1 as SGDLS and CDR2 as YYNGEE. The CDR3 covers 12 residues. Trimming shortened V by 3 bases and J by 6 bases, and 9 bases separated the two germline ends. CDR3 nucleotide sequence: TGTGCCAGCAGCGGGGACGGGAAGACCCAGTACTTC. Protein: CASSGDGKTQYF.

Here the CDR3 reads CASSLVGSLSDYEQYF. CDR3 DNA sequence: TGTGCCAGCAGTTTAGTTGGGTCCCTCTCGGACTACGAGCAGTACTTC. V and J are TRBV28 and TRBJ2-7; D call uncertain. The CDR3 is 16 amino acids. Between the trimmed V and J ends, which lost 2 bases and 3 bases, there was a span of 17 bases. Per the germline V gene, CDR1 is MDHEN and CDR2 is SYDVKM.

The V gene is TRBV14, the J gene TRBJ2-7; no definite D call. CDR1 is SGHDN and CDR2 is FVKESK in the germline V gene. Deletions cut 4 bases from V and 2 bases from J, with 6 bases between. The CDR3 spans 12 residues. CDR3 DNA: TGTGCCAGCAGCCCGACCCCCTACGAGCAGTACTTC. Its protein is CASSPTPYEQYF.

This sequence joins TRBV15 and TRBJ2-5; D not resolved. The V end was cut by 1 base, the J end by 0 bases, with 12 bases between. CDR1 is LNHNV and CDR2 is YYDKDF in the germline V gene (reference sequence). This CDR3 has 16 amino acids. CDR3 sequence: CATSRGQGLNQETQYF. CDR3 nucleotide sequence: TGTGCCACCAGCAGAGGACAAGGTCTCAACCAAGAGACCCAGTACTTC.

The chain joins TRBV29-1 to TRBJ2-5; no definite D call. Trimming pared 7 bases from V and 5 bases from J, leaving 8 bases between. Germline assignment: CDR1 SQVTM and CDR2 ANQGSEA. CDR3 length: 10 residues. The CDR3 sequence: CSGVRETQYF. In nucleotides, the CDR3 is TGCAGCGGAGTGCGGGAGACCCAGTACTTC.

The chain employs TRBV5-1 and TRBJ2-5; possible D gene TRBD2, 6 bases. Germline V gene lookup returns CDR1 SGHRS and CDR2 YFSETQ. With 4 bases removed from V and 5 bases from J, the gap between germline ends came to 18 bases. There are 15 residues in the CDR3. The CDR3, as DNA: TGCGCCAGCAGCCTCCGGGACTTCTCCAGGGAGACCCAGTACTTC. Translation gives CASSLRDFSRETQYF.

Concerning this clone: The junction shows a germline mismatch at one end, possibly a read error. The chain has TRBV30 and TRBJ1-1; D is possibly TRBD1 (5 bases). CDR1 is GTSNPN, CDR2 SVGIG, per germline (reference sequence). The CDR3 length is 12 residues. The CDR3 coding sequence is TGTGCTTGGATCCGGGACAACACTGAAGCTTTCTTT. Residues: CAWIRDNTEAFF. The variable domain in full, with the rest retrieved from reference TRBV30 and TRBJ1-1, is SQTIHQWPATLVQPVGSPLSLECTVEGTSNPNLYWYRQAAGRGLQLLFYSVGIGQISSEVPQNLSASRPQDRQFILSSKKLLLSDSGFYLCAWIRDNTEAFFGQGTRLTVV.

The chain links TRBV29-1 to TRBJ2-7, with D hard to call. CDR3 length: 12 amino acids. The germline V and J ends were trimmed by 4 bases and 7 bases, with 14 bases remaining between them. The germline V gene has CDR1 SQVTM and CDR2 ANQGSEA. In nucleotides, the CDR3 is TGCAGCGTTGGGACGGCGATTGGGGAGCAGTACTTC. It encodes CSVGTAIGEQYF.

CDR3 amino acids: CASSESGGKGRNTEAFF. As DNA, the CDR3 is TGTGCCAGCAGTGAATCTGGCGGCAAAGGACGGAACACTGAAGCTTTCTTT. V gene TRBV25-1 combines with J gene TRBJ1-1; D is uncertain. V lost 1 base and J 1 base, leaving 16 bases between the germline ends. The germline CDR1 and CDR2 sequences are MGHDK and SYGVNS. The CDR3 consists of 17 residues.

This sequence joins TRBV7-9 and TRBJ2-7, with a tentative D call TRBD2 (6 bases). V gave up 5 bases and J gave up 6 bases, with 8 bases separating them. The CDR3 sequence is 11 residues long. CDR1 SEHNR and CDR2 FQNEAQ come from the germline V gene (reference sequence). The CDR3 is CASSRGGEQYF. The CDR3 region has the DNA TGTGCCAGCAGCCGGGGAGGCGAGCAGTACTTC.

The CDR3, as DNA: TGTGCCAGCTCCCAAATTACCTACGAGCAGTACTTC. Translating gives CASSQITYEQYF. This rearrangement joins TRBV18 to TRBJ2-7; the D is unclear. This CDR3 is 12 amino acids long. V was clipped by 6 bases and J by 2 bases, with 8 bases between them. Germline V CDR1 and CDR2: KGHSH, LQKENI.

Of note for this clone: This CDR3 is also generated by other DNA sequences in the sample. The rearrangement links TRBV20-1 to TRBJ2-7; TRBD1 or TRBD2 may be the D gene (5 bases each). CDR3 length: 11 amino acids. The germline V gene has CDR1 DFQATT and CDR2 SNEGSKA (reference sequence). The V end lost 3 bases, the J end lost 6 bases, and 9 bases lay between the germline ends. The CDR3: CSASSGTEQYF. CDR3 DNA: TGCAGTGCTAGTTCGGGGACCGAGCAGTACTTC.

This clone was detected only a few times. The chain carries TRBV28 and TRBJ2-3, with 14 bases lining up with TRBD2. This CDR3 has 15 amino acids. Looked up from germline, CDR1 is MDHEN and CDR2 is SYDVKM. J lost 4 bases, V lost 5 bases, and 2 bases had no gene match. CDR3 nucleotide sequence: TGTGCCAGCAGTCGACTAGCGGGGGGGGCAGATACGCAGTATTTT. Translation: CASSRLAGGADTQYF.

The gene calls are TRBV18 and TRBJ1-2, with TRBD1 identical over 8 bases. Germline V lookup: CDR1 KGHSH, CDR2 LQKENI. V was clipped by 3 bases and J by 4 bases; unmatched bases: 7. CDR3 size: 15 residues. CDR3 nucleotide sequence: TGTGCCAGCTCACCCGAACAGGGGGGAACCTATGGCTACACCTTC. Protein: CASSPEQGGTYGYTF. Full variable domain (missing parts from reference TRBV18 and TRBJ1-2): NAGVMQNPRHLVRRRGQEARLRCSPMKGHSHVYWYRQLPEEGLKFMVYLQKENIIDESGMPKERFSAEFPKEGPSILRIQQVVRGDSAAYFCASSPEQGGTYGYTFGSGTRLTVV.